This T cell receptor (beta chain) was recovered during a study of beta chain features in type 1 diabetes. The study's findings and limits: Type 1 diabetes patients showed a moderate but significant shortening of TCRB CDR3s in all four CD4+ subsets. It was possible that PCR favored shorter templates, equally so in patients and controls.

TCRB transcripts that were expressed got sequenced, as all of the isolated RNA had been reverse transcribed. Reads from naive, central memory and regulatory T cell samples averaged about 3.57 million. The table came from immunoSEQ multiplex PCR; TCRdb's copy has only in-frame clones and leaves some out. The sample contains under 400,000 clones, around 20% of which appear only once. For this clone: Its antigen remains unidentified.

V was trimmed by 1 base and J by 3 bases, leaving 4 bases between them. The CDR3 is 14 residues long. Germline loops: CDR1 MGHRA, CDR2 YSYEKL. Sequences were obtained from naive CD4+ T cells from blood. The genes are TRBV4-1 and TRBJ1-6; D uncertain. The sequence derives from a woman aged 18-35 years in good health. The CDR3 spells CASSQVIYNSPLHF. The CDR3 region has the DNA TGCGCCAGCAGCCAAGTCATCTATAATTCACCCCTCCACTTT.